This is a list of T cell receptor beta chains from one sample in a study of blood T cells in healthy people across ages. Using its own MiXCR run on the 5' RACE reads, TCRdb lists one record per CDR3 protein. The data contain nearly 800,000 distinct CDR3 sequences, more than 50% of them singletons. Specimen: blood. The receptors were sampled from a man aged 40-49 years in good health. Each CDR3 is given with its conserved first and last residue. The order of the fields is J gene, V gene, D gene, clone size, CDR3 DNA, CDR3 protein. The D gene is left open where the match is weak. The size field is filled for only some rows; it gives once, few, many or a size class.

j_gene: TRBJ2-5; v_gene: TRBV29-1; d_gene: TRBD1; abundance: -; CDR3nt: TGCAGCGCATCCGGGACAGCCGAGACCCAGTACTTC; CDR3aa: CSASGTAETQYF
j_gene: TRBJ1-6; v_gene: TRBV6-1; d_gene: -; abundance: -; CDR3nt: TGTGCCAGCAGAGCCACCGGGACGAACAGTGCCATTAATTCACCCCTCCACTTT; CDR3aa: CASRATGTNSAINSPLHF
j_gene: TRBJ2-1; v_gene: TRBV5-6; d_gene: TRBD2; abundance: -; CDR3nt: TGTGCCAGCAGCACCTCTAGCGGGGGGCGGAATGAGCAGTTCTTC; CDR3aa: CASSTSSGGRNEQFF
j_gene: TRBJ2-3; v_gene: TRBV27; d_gene: -; abundance: once; CDR3nt: TGTGCCAGCAGTTTACTTCCGGGTGATACGCAGTATTTT; CDR3aa: CASSLLPGDTQYF
j_gene: TRBJ2-7; v_gene: TRBV6-2/TRBV6-3; d_gene: -; abundance: few; CDR3nt: TGTGCCAGCAGTTACGTAGGGGCTGGCGATGAGCAGTACTTC; CDR3aa: CASSYVGAGDEQYF
j_gene: TRBJ2-1; v_gene: TRBV24-1; d_gene: -; abundance: -; CDR3nt: TGTGCCACCGCTGAGCAACACTTAGAAAGTGAGCAGTTCTTC; CDR3aa: CATAEQHLESEQFF
j_gene: TRBJ1-4; v_gene: TRBV20-1; d_gene: -; abundance: -; CDR3nt: TGCAGTGCTAGAGAACAGGAAGAAAAACTGTTTTTT; CDR3aa: CSAREQEEKLFF
j_gene: TRBJ1-2; v_gene: TRBV27; d_gene: -; abundance: once; CDR3nt: TGTGCCAGCAGCTTAGGGGGAGGGACGCGTGGCTACACCTTC; CDR3aa: CASSLGGGTRGYTF
j_gene: TRBJ1-6; v_gene: TRBV6-6; d_gene: TRBD1; abundance: once; CDR3nt: TGTGCCAGCAGTTACTCGGGGACAGATAATTCACCCCCCCACTTT; CDR3aa: CASSYSGTDNSPPHF
j_gene: TRBJ2-7; v_gene: TRBV29-1; d_gene: TRBD2; abundance: few; CDR3nt: TGCAGCGTTGTATGGACTAGCTCTCCAAACGAGCAGTACTTC; CDR3aa: CSVVWTSSPNEQYF
j_gene: TRBJ2-3; v_gene: TRBV7-2; d_gene: -; abundance: -; CDR3nt: TGTGCCAGCAGCTTAGTTGGTGGAGTAAGCACAGATACGCAGTATTTT; CDR3aa: CASSLVGGVSTDTQYF
j_gene: TRBJ2-1; v_gene: TRBV12-3/TRBV12-4; d_gene: TRBD2; abundance: -; CDR3nt: TGTGCCAGCAGCCCCCCGGGACTAGTATGGAATGAGCAGTTCTTC; CDR3aa: CASSPPGLVWNEQFF
j_gene: TRBJ1-2; v_gene: TRBV4-1; d_gene: TRBD1; abundance: few; CDR3nt: TGCGCCAGCAGCCTCGACCCGGGACAGGCTAACTATGGCTACACCTTC; CDR3aa: CASSLDPGQANYGYTF
j_gene: TRBJ2-7; v_gene: TRBV6-6; d_gene: TRBD2; abundance: -; CDR3nt: TGTGCCAGCAGTACCCACGGGAGGGCCGTGTACGAGCAGTACTTC; CDR3aa: CASSTHGRAVYEQYF
j_gene: TRBJ2-1; v_gene: TRBV5-1; d_gene: TRBD2; abundance: -; CDR3nt: TGCGCCAGCAGCTCCGGGACTAGTAGCCTCGGCAATGAGCAGTTCTTC; CDR3aa: CASSSGTSSLGNEQFF
j_gene: TRBJ2-7; v_gene: TRBV10-3; d_gene: TRBD1; abundance: -; CDR3nt: TGTGCCATCGGGGACAGGGAACACGAGCAGTACTTC; CDR3aa: CAIGDREHEQYF
j_gene: TRBJ2-3; v_gene: TRBV29-1; d_gene: -; abundance: -; CDR3nt: TGCAGCGGACGGGACAACACAGATACGCAGTATTTT; CDR3aa: CSGRDNTDTQYF
j_gene: TRBJ2-1; v_gene: TRBV4-2; d_gene: TRBD2; abundance: -; CDR3nt: TGTGCCAGCAGCCAAGAGGTCTTGATCGGACAGATAAGCGGGAGGGTACACAATGAGCAGTTCTTC; CDR3aa: CASSQEVLIGQISGRVHNEQFF
j_gene: TRBJ2-7; v_gene: TRBV7-2; d_gene: -; abundance: -; CDR3nt: TGTGCCAACAGCTTAGCCGGGGGCCACTCCTACGAGCAGTACTTC; CDR3aa: CANSLAGGHSYEQYF
j_gene: TRBJ1-1; v_gene: TRBV3-1; d_gene: -; abundance: -; CDR3nt: TGTGCCAGCAGCCAAGACGCGGCGAGGGGTATGAACACTGAAGCTTTCTTT; CDR3aa: CASSQDAARGMNTEAFF
j_gene: TRBJ1-2; v_gene: TRBV9; d_gene: -; abundance: -; CDR3nt: TGTGCCAGCAGCGTAGGGAAGGACCTTGGCTACACCTTC; CDR3aa: CASSVGKDLGYTF
j_gene: TRBJ2-1; v_gene: TRBV20-1; d_gene: -; abundance: -; CDR3nt: TGCAGTGCTAGTCGGGAGTCTAATTTCGATGAGCAGTTCTTC; CDR3aa: CSASRESNFDEQFF
j_gene: TRBJ1-2; v_gene: TRBV20-1; d_gene: TRBD1; abundance: -; CDR3nt: TGCAGTGCTGGGGACAGGTTGAGTGGCTACACCTTC; CDR3aa: CSAGDRLSGYTF
j_gene: TRBJ2-5; v_gene: TRBV7-3; d_gene: -; abundance: -; CDR3nt: TGTGCCAGCAGCTCACAGGGATCGCGAAGAGAGACCCAGTACTTC; CDR3aa: CASSSQGSRRETQYF